The T cell receptor (beta chain) described here comes from a study of blood T cells in healthy people across ages. With a J-beta primer mix and a sample-barcoded 5' primer, a second PCR ran about 7 to 12 cycles. Each CDR3 protein is one row after TCRdb ran MiXCR on the 5' RACE reads. This sample has 780,000 or so distinct CDR3 sequences, with approximately 25% found just once. Study-wide results and limits: TCR beta diversity, measured per million T cells, fell in a roughly linear way with age.

This clonotype was counted a few times. The antigen remains unidentified. The CDR3 has 14 amino acids. Losses at the gene ends were 5 bases for V and 8 bases for J; bases not matched to a gene: 9. Per the germline V gene, CDR1 is SGHTA and CDR2 is FQGNSA. These sequences were also reported in another study, on T cells of mothers and their children. Per that study: With the M1S primer of the second PCR, sample barcodes and 2-4 random nucleotides were added. Related mother-child pairs shared slightly more overlap than unrelated pairs, but the difference was non-significant.

This receptor was identified in a boy aged 5-17 years in good health. The sequencing sample was made of blood. The chain has TRBV7-2 and TRBJ1-3; 7 bases match TRBD1. The CDR3 reads CASSPRQGRDTIYF. CDR3 nucleotide sequence: TGTGCCAGCAGCCCTAGACAGGGCAGGGACACCATATATTTT.